This T cell receptor (beta chain) stems from a study of CXCR3-negative and CXCR3-positive naive CD8 T cells (dated by TCRdb to 2018 to 2020). Broadly, across the study: In total, some 130 million TRB reads were obtained, corresponding to roughly 1.5 +/- 0.3 million reads per library. The TRBV-TRBJ cluster analysis covered naive subsets from several donors and memory cells from 3 donors. Diversity and physicochemical repertoire analyses were performed on about a dozen donors pooled from two independent experiments.

Concerning this clonotype itself: The antigen it recognizes is unknown.

For every CD8+ T cell subset, under 350,000 cells were flow-sorted straight into RLT lysis buffer, and each subset was sorted in triplicate. To exclude memory contaminants, naive CD8+ T cells were stringently defined as CD45RO-CCR7+CD27+CD95-. Standard density gradient centrifugation was used to isolate peripheral blood mononuclear cells from buffy coats. A FACSAria III was used to flow-sort naive CXCR3-negative and CXCR3-positive CD8+ T cells. Total RNA was extracted from sorted cells using an RNeasy Mini Kit. On the study overall, not on this receptor specifically: Repertoire diversity was comparably high in both naive subsets but much lower in memory CD8+ T cells. Because surface CD5, which is linked to self-reactivity in mice, was comparable between the naive subsets, TCR interaction strength was also inferred from the physicochemical properties of TRB CDR3s. Freshly isolated PBMCs were used for most assays because CXCR3 expression partially decreased after cryopreservation. TRB CDR3s from CXCR3-positive naive cells showed higher hydrophobicity (lower Kidera factor 4), lower energy, and higher strength and volume indices than CXCR3-negative naive cells. Similar TRBV-TRBJ usage was shown by naive CXCR3-negative and CXCR3-positive cells from the same donor, whereas distinct patterns were shown by memory cells.

TCRdb lists the instrument as NextSeq 550. The Human TCR Profiling Kit (MiLaboratory) was used to make UMI-labeled 5' RACE TRB cDNA libraries. The full amount of extracted RNA was used for cDNA synthesis, and the full amount of resulting cDNA was used for PCR amplification. Libraries were prepared in parallel with an identical number of PCR cycles. The source study handled its data this way. With a minimum of two reads required per UMI, MIGEC and MiXCR pulled out about 53,000 +/- 10,000 unique UMI-labeled TRB cDNA molecules from each library. On average, roughly 40,000 +/- 10,000 functional in-frame TRB CDR3 nucleotide clonotypes lacking stop codons were found per library. After downsampling to 5000 UMI-labeled TRB molecules per sample, diversity metrics, including normalized Shannon-Wiener and Chao1, were computed in VDJtools. Clonotype-size-weighted physicochemical properties of the central five CDR3 residues (interaction energy, strength, volume and Kidera factor 4) were computed in VDJtools. Reprocessed by TCRdb, the reads give a single entry per CDR3 protein sequence, without DNA. The authors' filters were not applied to this entry. This sample's clone table shows under 85,000 distinct CDR3 sequences. The ten largest clones represent approximately 0.62% of the sample.

The clonotype was recovered from a human donor in good health. Some clones in this sample may be carry-over from other donors' samples. Material: naive CXCR3+ CD8+ T cells from blood. This specimen's cell subset or site label, per the study, means: CD45RO-CCR7+CD27+CD95- naive CD8+ T cells expressing CXCR3 (TNR3+).

The CDR3 region: CASSYSGQDQETQYF. This receptor chain uses TRBV6-2 or TRBV6-3 and TRBJ2-5; TCRdb's D call, TRBD1, is unchecked because there is no DNA. Including cysteine and phenylalanine, the CDR3 has 15 amino acids. Only the protein is available. CDR1 and CDR2 are read off the germline V gene as MNHEY and SVGEGT.